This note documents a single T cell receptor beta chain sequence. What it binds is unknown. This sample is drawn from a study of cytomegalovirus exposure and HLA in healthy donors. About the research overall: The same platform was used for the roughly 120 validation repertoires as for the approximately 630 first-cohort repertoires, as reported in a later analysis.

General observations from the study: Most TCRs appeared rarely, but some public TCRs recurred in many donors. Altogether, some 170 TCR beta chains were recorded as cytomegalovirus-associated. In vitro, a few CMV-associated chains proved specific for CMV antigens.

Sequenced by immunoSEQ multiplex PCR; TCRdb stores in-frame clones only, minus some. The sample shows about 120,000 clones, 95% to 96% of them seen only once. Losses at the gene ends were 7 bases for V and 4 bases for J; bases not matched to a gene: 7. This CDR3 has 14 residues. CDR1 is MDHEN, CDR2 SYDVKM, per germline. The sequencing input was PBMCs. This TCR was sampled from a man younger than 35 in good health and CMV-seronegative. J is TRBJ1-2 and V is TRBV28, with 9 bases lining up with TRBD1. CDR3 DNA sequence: TGTGCCAGCATTCAGGACAGGGGCATCTATGGCTACACCTTC. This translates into CASIQDRGIYGYTF.